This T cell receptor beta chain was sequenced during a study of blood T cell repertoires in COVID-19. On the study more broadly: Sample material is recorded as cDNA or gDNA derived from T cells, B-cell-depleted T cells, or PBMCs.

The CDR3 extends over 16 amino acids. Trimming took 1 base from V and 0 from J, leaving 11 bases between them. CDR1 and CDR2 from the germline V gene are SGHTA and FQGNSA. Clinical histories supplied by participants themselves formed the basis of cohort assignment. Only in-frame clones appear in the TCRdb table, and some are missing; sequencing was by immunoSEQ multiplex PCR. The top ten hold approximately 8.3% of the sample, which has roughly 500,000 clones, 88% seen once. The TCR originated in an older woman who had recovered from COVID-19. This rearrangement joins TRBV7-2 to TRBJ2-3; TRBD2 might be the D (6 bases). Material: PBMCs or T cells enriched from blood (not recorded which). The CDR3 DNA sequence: TGTGCCAGCAGCTTAGGGGCGGGGTCTAGCACAGATACGCAGTATTTT. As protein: CASSLGAGSSTDTQYF.